This T cell receptor (beta chain) stems from a study of cytomegalovirus exposure and HLA in healthy donors. Study-level results: As was reported, the HLA-A and HLA-B alleles of most subjects were accurately predicted from TCR beta sequences.

This clone has a handful of counts. Its target is unknown. PCR employed 60 Vbeta and 13 Jbeta primers. The repertoire was sequenced with immunoSEQ multiplex PCR; TCRdb's copy has only in-frame clones and lacks some. The table records about 89,000 clones, roughly 10% of them present only once. Those who donated were healthy bone marrow donors. Looked up from germline, CDR1 is SGHDT and CDR2 is YYEEEE. This CDR3 has 15 residues. The V end lost 4 bases, the J end lost 4 bases, and 18 bases lay between the germline ends. The sequenced sample consisted of PBMCs. The source is a man between 45 and 60 years old in good health and CMV-seropositive. The genes are TRBV5-6 and TRBJ2-7; a possible D gene is TRBD1 (5 bases). The CDR3 nucleotides read TGTGCCAGCAGCCCCAACCAGGGAATAGCTTACGAGCAGTACTTC. It is translated as CASSPNQGIAYEQYF.